This T cell receptor beta chain was sequenced for a study of blood T cell repertoires in COVID-19. Germline V CDR1 and CDR2: SGHDT, YYEEEE. The V gene lost 4 bases and the J gene lost 0 bases, with 20 bases spanning the gap. The length of the CDR3 is 17 residues. Sequenced by immunoSEQ multiplex PCR; TCRdb stores in-frame clones only, minus some. In the table there are about 120,000 clones, approximately 80% of which are singletons. This clonotype was sampled from a woman aged 50 to 60 with acute or convalescent COVID-19. V usage is TRBV5-6 and J usage is TRBJ2-7; a possible D gene is TRBD2 (5 bases). Input material: peripheral blood. The CDR3 DNA reads as TGTGCCAGCAGCGATGACTCCCGGACGGGAAGCTCCTACGAGCAGTACTTC. Translated, it gives CASSDDSRTGSSYEQYF.